This T cell receptor beta chain derives from a study of human T cells and chemical hapten exposure. The library attached unique molecular identifiers to individual cDNA molecules. Each CDR3 protein gets one entry after TCRdb re-called the RACE reads with MiXCR. Of some 79,000 distinct CDR3 sequences listed, more than 9% are singletons. Only a few counts were recorded for this clonotype. Per germline, CDR1 SEHNR and CDR2 FQNEAQ (reference sequence). V lost 7 bases and J lost 5; bases outside the gene matches: 10. The CDR3 extends over 14 amino acids. As for time point: patch test 2, 6 weeks after DPC sensitization. Treatment of the sample: therapeutic diphenylcyclopropenone sensitization with weekly scalp DPC.

This sequence originates from a woman aged 50 to 60 with alopecia areata. Some clones in this sample may be carry-over from other donors' samples. The V and J genes are TRBV7-9 and TRBJ1-1; 7 nucleotides line up with TRBD1. This material consisted of whole blood, taken in connection with sensitization to the hapten diphenylcyclopropenone (DPC). The CDR3, as DNA: TGTGCCAGCACCACAGGGGACCGGGGTACTGAAGCTTTCTTT. As protein: CASTTGDRGTEAFF.